This T cell receptor (beta chain) appears in the sequencing data of a study of identifying expanded T cells in peripheral blood. The CDR3 loop spans 16 amino acids. V shed 4 bases and J shed 7 bases, with 20 bases lying between them. Germline V gene lookup returns CDR1 SGHRS and CDR2 YFSETQ. Generated by immunoSEQ multiplex PCR, the TCRdb table keeps only in-frame clones and is missing some. The repertoire has 70,000 to 95,000 clones, roughly 90% of them found once; the top ten carry 7% to 8.5%. This chain links TRBV5-1 with TRBJ2-2; no firm D call. The sequencing input was blood. The receptor was isolated from a person aged 18 to 75 in good health. The CDR3 DNA reads TGCGCCAGCAGCCTGGCTAATCGTGAGGACGGCGGGGAGCTGTTTTTT. This codes for CASSLANREDGGELFF.